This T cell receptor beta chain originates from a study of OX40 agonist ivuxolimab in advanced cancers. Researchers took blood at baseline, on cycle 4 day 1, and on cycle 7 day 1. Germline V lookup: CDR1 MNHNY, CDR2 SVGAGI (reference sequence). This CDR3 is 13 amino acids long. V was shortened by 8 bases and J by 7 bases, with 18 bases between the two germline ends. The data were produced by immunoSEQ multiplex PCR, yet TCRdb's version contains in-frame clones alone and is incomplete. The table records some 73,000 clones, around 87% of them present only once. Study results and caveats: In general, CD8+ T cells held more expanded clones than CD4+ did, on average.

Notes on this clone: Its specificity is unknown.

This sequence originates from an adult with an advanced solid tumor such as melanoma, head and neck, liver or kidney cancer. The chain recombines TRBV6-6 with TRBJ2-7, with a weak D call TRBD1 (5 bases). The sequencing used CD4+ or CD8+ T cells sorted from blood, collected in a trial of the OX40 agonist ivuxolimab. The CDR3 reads CASEGEGRREQYF. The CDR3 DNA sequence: TGTGCCAGCGAAGGGGAAGGCCGAAGGGAGCAGTACTTC.